These 26 T cell receptor beta chains came from one sample sequenced in a study of blood T cell repertoires in COVID-19. Measured with immunoSEQ multiplex PCR; TCRdb has only the in-frame clones, and not every one. The sample includes tens of thousands of clones, 86% of them seen just once. The sample taken for sequencing was peripheral blood. Receptors originate from a woman aged 80 or over with acute or convalescent COVID-19.

This clone was observed a few times. The gene calls are TRBV19 and TRBJ1-6, with TRBD1 matching 7 bases. The CDR3 totals 14 residues. Germline lookup yields CDR1 LNHDA and CDR2 SQIVND (reference sequence). Trimming cost V 9 bases and J 7 bases; bases outside gene matches: 9. The CDR3 sequence is CASSLGQLNSPLHF. CDR3 sequence (DNA): TGTGCCAGCTCACTGGGACAGTTGAATTCACCCCTCCACTTT.

J is TRBJ1-2 and V is TRBV7-2, with TRBD1 identical over 10 bases. Germline lookup yields CDR1 SGHTA and CDR2 FQGNSA. This CDR3 comprises 15 residues. J lost 8 bases, V lost 1 base, and 7 bases had no gene match. The CDR3 DNA reads as TGTGCCAGCAGCTTAGGCAGGGGACAGGGGCGCGGCTACACCTTC. Its protein product is CASSLGRGQGRGYTF.

This rearrangement joins TRBV6-1 to TRBJ1-5; 8 positions match TRBD1. CDR1 MNHNS and CDR2 SASEGT come from the germline V gene. This CDR3 has 15 amino acids. V shed 0 bases, J shed 7 bases, and the junction held 5 bases outside the gene matches. The CDR3 region has the DNA TGTGCCAGCAGTGAAGCGGACAGGGCAGGCCAGCCCCAGCATTTT. Its translation: CASSEADRAGQPQHF.

V usage is TRBV5-4 and J usage is TRBJ1-1, with 7 bases lining up with TRBD1. V trimming: 2 bases; J trimming: 4 bases; junction bases outside the gene matches: 8. Germline CDR1 is SGHNT and CDR2 is YYREEE (reference sequence). The CDR3 has 15 residues. CDR3: CASSFEGARSTEAFF. Written as DNA, the CDR3 is TGTGCCAGCAGCTTCGAGGGGGCGCGTTCCACTGAAGCTTTCTTT.

Judged by abundance, this clone is medium-sized. V usage is TRBV12-3 or TRBV12-4 and J usage is TRBJ1-5; D gene ambiguous. The V and J ends lost 6 bases and 0 bases respectively, with 6 bases between them. The CDR3 totals 13 residues. CDR3 region: CASSIGSNQPQHF. The DNA for the CDR3 is TGTGCCAGCAGCATCGGTAGCAATCAGCCCCAGCATTTT.

The rearrangement joins TRBV28 to TRBJ1-4, with D possibly matching TRBD1 (6 bases). This CDR3 contains 14 residues. The V gene's germline CDR1 is MDHEN and CDR2 SYDVKM. Trimming removed 3 bases from V and 7 bases from J, with 12 bases in between. The CDR3 loop reads CASSFGGAGEKLFF. CDR3 nucleotides: TGTGCCAGCAGTTTTGGGGGGGCGGGTGAAAAACTGTTTTTT.

This chain joins TRBV19 and TRBJ1-2; D is unclear. Germline loops: CDR1 LNHDA, CDR2 SQIVND (reference sequence). V gave up 5 bases and J gave up 8 bases, with 15 bases separating them. This CDR3 has 13 amino acids. CDR3 DNA sequence: TGTGCCAGTAGTGTACGGAGGGAGGAAGGCTACACCTTC. This gives the protein CASSVRREEGYTF.

This chain joins TRBV6-2 or TRBV6-3 and TRBJ1-1; tentatively, D is TRBD1 (5 bases). V was clipped by 3 bases and J by 8 bases, with 19 bases between them. There are 15 residues in the CDR3. Germline V gene lookup returns CDR1 MNHEY and CDR2 SVGEGT. The CDR3 sequence: CASSYFRDSGGEAFF. The CDR3 region has the DNA TGTGCCAGCAGTTATTTCCGGGACTCCGGGGGGGAAGCTTTCTTT.

The chain carries TRBV11-2 and TRBJ1-3; D might be TRBD1 (6 bases). Trimming removed 2 bases from V and 7 bases from J, with 18 bases in between. The CDR3 has 16 residues. Germline values: CDR1 SGHAT, CDR2 FQNNGV. CDR3 protein: CASSLWAGGARNTIYF. CDR3 nucleotides: TGTGCCAGCAGCTTATGGGCGGGGGGCGCGAGGAACACCATATATTTT.

The V gene is TRBV2, the J gene TRBJ2-2, with 8 bases fitting TRBD2. V trimming: 10 bases; J trimming: 6 bases; junction bases outside the gene matches: 13. The CDR3 is 15 amino acids. Germline-derived CDR1 and CDR2 are SNHLY and FYNNEI. The CDR3 nucleotides read TGTGCCACCGGGAGGGAAGCGGGAACATCCGGGGAGCTGTTTTTT. Protein: CATGREAGTSGELFF.

The chain carries TRBV5-1 and TRBJ1-2; tentative D call: TRBD1 (5 bases). CDR3 length: 14 amino acids. The V end lost 3 bases, the J end lost 8 bases, and 17 bases lay between the germline ends. The germline gives CDR1 SGHRS, CDR2 YFSETQ. In DNA, the CDR3 is TGCGCCAGCAGCTCCGGACTTGTGGAGGGGGGCTACACCTTC. Encoded protein: CASSSGLVEGGYTF. Combining the CDR3 with reference TRBV5-1 and TRBJ1-2 gives the whole variable domain KAGVTQTPRYLIKTRGQQVTLSCSPISGHRSVSWYQQTPGQGLQFLFEYFSETQRNKGNFPGRFSGRQFSNSRSEMNVSTLELGDSALYLCASSSGLVEGGYTFGSGTRLTVV.

This clone was seen just once. The rearrangement joins TRBV5-1 to TRBJ1-1; D gene uncertain. Deletions cut 0 bases from V and 1 base from J, with 13 bases between. There are 16 residues in the CDR3. Germline values: CDR1 SGHRS, CDR2 YFSETQ. CDR3 in amino acids: CASSLGALSTNTEAFF. CDR3 bases: TGCGCCAGCAGCTTGGGGGCTCTGAGTACGAACACTGAAGCTTTCTTT.

J is TRBJ1-1 and V is TRBV6-5; D is possibly TRBD1 (5 bases). Germline assignment: CDR1 MNHEY and CDR2 SVGAGI. The CDR3 loop spans 13 amino acids. V lost 6 bases, J lost 7 bases, and 15 bases lay in between. The CDR3 nucleotides are TGTGCCAGCAGGGATACAGGACGCAATGAAGCTTTCTTT. Amino acids: CASRDTGRNEAFF.

The chain links TRBV7-9 to TRBJ2-1, with a possible D match to TRBD2 (5 bases). CDR1 and CDR2 from the germline V gene are SEHNR and FQNEAQ (reference sequence). The CDR3 is 15 amino acids. V lost 3 bases, J lost 2 bases, and 11 bases lay in between. CDR3 sequence (DNA): TGTGCCAGCAGCTTTCAGGAGGTGGCCTACAATGAGCAGTTCTTC. Its protein product is CASSFQEVAYNEQFF. Based on the CDR3 plus reference TRBV7-9 and TRBJ2-1, the full variable domain is DTGVSQNPRHKITKRGQNVTFRCDPISEHNRLYWYRQTLGQGPEFLTYFQNEAQLEKSRLLSDRFSAERPKGSFSTLEIQRTEQGDSAMYLCASSFQEVAYNEQFFGPGTRLTVL.

This clone was seen once. The chain combines TRBV5-1 with TRBJ1-2, with D unclear. V lost 0 bases and J 8 bases, leaving 17 bases between the germline ends. The CDR3 covers 15 residues. The germline gives CDR1 SGHRS, CDR2 YFSETQ. CDR3 DNA: TGCGCCAGCAGCTTGGATAGGCCGGGGTCGACGGGCTACACCTTC. Amino acids: CASSLDRPGSTGYTF.

The chain carries TRBV19 and TRBJ1-1, with D possibly being TRBD1 (5 bases). Between the trimmed V and J ends, which lost 9 bases and 0 bases, there was a span of 20 bases. The germline gives CDR1 LNHDA, CDR2 SQIVND (reference sequence). This CDR3 contains 16 residues. The CDR3 here is CASHWGLGLMNTEAFF. The CDR3 coding sequence is TGTGCCAGCCATTGGGGCCTTGGGTTGATGAACACTGAAGCTTTCTTT.

The V call is TRBV6-1, the J call TRBJ2-3; TRBD2 agrees at 8 bases. The CDR3 length is 16 residues. Losses at the gene ends were 4 bases for V and 4 bases for J; bases not matched to a gene: 10. CDR1 is MNHNS, CDR2 SASEGT, per germline. Written as DNA, the CDR3 is TGTGCCAGCAGTGCCCGGGGACTAGGGATTTCAGATACGCAGTATTTT. It encodes CASSARGLGISDTQYF.

V is TRBV7-2 and J is TRBJ2-5, with 9 bases fitting TRBD1. The CDR3 contains 12 residues. The germline gives CDR1 SGHTA, CDR2 FQGNSA. The ends lost 5 bases at V and 6 bases at J; junction bases unmatched: 1. The CDR3 nucleotides read TGTGCCAGCAGCGGGACAGGGAAGACCCAGTACTTC. Encoded protein: CASSGTGKTQYF.

This chain connects TRBV30 to TRBJ2-3; 11 bases align to TRBD2. V lost 1 base and J lost 1; bases outside the gene matches: 1. The CDR3 has 15 amino acids. The germline V gene has CDR1 GTSNPN and CDR2 SVGIG (reference sequence). CDR3 sequence: CAWSGLAGRTDTQYF. CDR3 bases: TGTGCCTGGAGTGGACTAGCGGGGCGCACAGATACGCAGTATTTT.

The chain couples TRBV7-2 to TRBJ2-5, with 7 bases that match TRBD2. The CDR3 is 14 residues long. The germline V gene encodes CDR1 SGHTA and CDR2 FQGNSA. With 2 bases clipped from V and 3 bases from J, the junction kept 3 bases outside the gene matches. CDR3: CASSLRGGEETQYF. CDR3 bases: TGTGCCAGCAGCTTAAGGGGAGGGGAAGAGACCCAGTACTTC.

The rearrangement uses TRBV3-1 (or the pseudogene TRBV3-2) and TRBJ2-7; D might be TRBD1 (5 bases). CDR1 and CDR2 (germline): LGHDT, YNNKEL (reference sequence). V shed 2 bases and J shed 0 bases, with 17 bases lying between them. The CDR3 runs 17 residues. CDR3 nucleotide sequence: TGTGCCAGCAGCCAACCCTTCGGAAGGGGCGACTCCTACGAGCAGTACTTC. Its translation: CASSQPFGRGDSYEQYF.

The chain couples TRBV12-3 or TRBV12-4 to TRBJ1-1; 8 positions agree with TRBD1. The CDR3 extends over 13 amino acids. V shed 6 bases and J 4 bases; nucleotides not matched to a gene: 4. The DNA for the CDR3 is TGTGCCAGCAGCGGACAGGGCGCCACTGAAGCTTTCTTT. It specifies CASSGQGATEAFF.

CDR3 loop: CSVVREGLTKGEQYF. The CDR3 nucleotides read TGCAGCGTTGTTCGAGAGGGCCTGACTAAAGGCGAGCAGTACTTC. The chain joins TRBV29-1 to TRBJ2-7, with D perhaps matching TRBD2 (5 bases). Germline-derived CDR1 and CDR2 are SQVTM and ANQGSEA. With 4 bases removed from V and 6 bases from J, the gap between germline ends came to 22 bases. This CDR3 spans 15 amino acids.

The chain links TRBV10-3 to TRBJ2-7; weak D call: TRBD1 (6 bases). CDR1 and CDR2 (germline): ENHRY, SYGVKD. Trimming pared 7 bases from V and 2 bases from J, leaving 12 bases between. CDR3 size: 13 residues. CDR3 sequence: CAIKGQDTYEQYF. The CDR3 DNA reads as TGTGCCATCAAGGGACAAGATACCTACGAGCAGTACTTC.

This clone was observed a handful of times. This chain links TRBV4-3 with TRBJ1-5; D gene ambiguous. Per germline, CDR1 LGHNA and CDR2 YSLEER. Trimming cost V 1 base and J 0 bases, with 7 bases left between them. The CDR3 length is 15 residues. CDR3 DNA: TGCGCCAGCAGCCAAGTCAGAAATAGCAATCAGCCCCAGCATTTT. Translating gives CASSQVRNSNQPQHF.

The J gene is TRBJ2-1, the V gene TRBV7-8; D is possibly TRBD2 (6 bases). The CDR3 loop spans 15 amino acids. Trimming cost V 5 bases and J 6 bases, with 17 bases left between them. In germline, CDR1 is SGHVS, CDR2 FQNEAQ. This CDR3 reads CASSHRENRRNEQFF. In DNA form, the CDR3 reads TGTGCCAGCAGCCATCGGGAGAACCGGCGCAATGAGCAGTTCTTC.